The next 23 T cell receptor beta chains were all read from a single sample in a study of T-cell reconstitution after alpha-beta-depleted transplantation in children. The TCRbeta library incorporated unique molecular identifiers. TCRdb reprocessed the PCR reads with MiXCR, giving one entry per CDR3 protein. The sample gives about 600,000 distinct CDR3 sequences, roughly 23% of which show up once; 13% to 15% is in the top ten. The starting material was PBMCs, mostly from graft donor cells, obtained 360 days after TCRalphabeta/CD19-depleted stem cell transplant. These receptor sequences come from a boy in the first two years of life who had a stem cell transplant for acute myeloid leukemia, so the T cells may come from the graft donor.

J is TRBJ2-3 and V is TRBV7-2; 11 positions match TRBD2. Germline-derived CDR1 and CDR2 are SGHTA and FQGNSA. The CDR3 has 15 residues. Unmatched junction bases numbered 2, after V lost 1 base and J lost 5 bases. CDR3 loop: CASSLDSGGEDTQYF. The CDR3 region has the DNA TGTGCCAGCAGCTTAGATAGCGGGGGGGAAGATACGCAGTATTTT. The variable domain in full, completed from reference TRBV7-2 and TRBJ2-3, reads GAGVSQSPSNKVTEKGKDVELRCDPISGHTALYWYRQSLGQGLEFLIYFQGNSAPDKSGLPSDRFSAERTGGSVSTLTIQRTQQEDSAVYLCASSLDSGGEDTQYFGPGTRLTVL.

This clonotype was seen ten or more times. The J gene is TRBJ2-5, the V gene TRBV4-1; 7 bases align to TRBD1. This CDR3 region has 17 residues. Per germline, CDR1 MGHRA and CDR2 YSYEKL. V was pared by 0 bases and J by 0 bases, with 7 bases of the junction left unmatched. CDR3 protein: CASSQDLQGQYQETQYF. The CDR3 nucleotides read TGCGCCAGCAGCCAAGATCTGCAGGGACAGTACCAAGAGACCCAGTACTTC.

This chain uses TRBV5-3 with TRBJ2-1; D unclear. TRBV5-3 is flagged as an ORF with uncertain function. This CDR3 spans 12 amino acids. Trimming took 9 bases from V and 9 from J, leaving 16 bases between them. CDR3 sequence reads: CAMSLGQSEQFF. The CDR3 bases are TGTGCCATGAGCCTCGGCCAGAGTGAGCAGTTCTTC.

V is TRBV4-3 and J is TRBJ2-4, with TRBD2 matching 8 bases. Germline CDR1 LGHNA, CDR2 YSLEER. The ends lost 0 bases at V and 3 bases at J; junction bases unmatched: 7. The CDR3 loop spans 17 amino acids. The CDR3 DNA reads TGCGCCAGCAGCCAAGATAGGGGTCTAGCGGGCAAAAACATTCAGTACTTC. Encoded protein: CASSQDRGLAGKNIQYF.

J is TRBJ2-3 and V is TRBV6-2 or TRBV6-3; D is unclear. Between the trimmed V and J ends, which lost 7 bases and 0 bases, there was a span of 14 bases. The germline CDR1 and CDR2 sequences are MNHEY and SVGEGT. The CDR3 totals 15 residues. The chain's CDR3 is CASKGDRHSTDTQYF. As DNA, the CDR3 is TGTGCCAGCAAGGGCGACCGGCATAGCACAGATACGCAGTATTTT.

This clonotype has a handful of counts. The V and J genes are TRBV20-1 and TRBJ1-1; a possible D gene is TRBD1 (5 bases). The CDR3 consists of 13 residues. Between the trimmed V and J ends, which lost 1 base and 3 bases, there was a span of 9 bases. Germline V lookup: CDR1 DFQATT, CDR2 SNEGSKA (reference sequence). The CDR3 nucleotides are TGCAGTGCTAGAGTGGGGCGGTACACTGAAGCTTTCTTT. Protein sequence: CSARVGRYTEAFF.

This clonotype was detected many times. The CDR3 spells CASSQRTTDEQYF. CDR3 DNA sequence: TGCGCCAGCAGCCAGAGGACAACCGACGAGCAGTACTTC. The V gene is TRBV4-3, the J gene TRBJ2-7, with D possibly matching TRBD1 (5 bases). Germline-derived CDR1 and CDR2 are LGHNA and YSLEER. CDR3 length: 13 residues. V lost 3 bases, J lost 5 bases, and 11 bases lay in between.

This clonotype was observed at least ten times. V is TRBV6-1 and J is TRBJ2-7, with 7 bases fitting TRBD2. Trimming at V came to 2 bases and at J to 4 bases, leaving 5 bases not matched to a gene. This CDR3 is built from 14 residues. Germline CDR1 is MNHNS and CDR2 is SASEGT. The DNA for the CDR3 is TGTGCCAGCAGTGAATGGGGAGGGTCTTACGAGCAGTACGTC. This gives the protein CASSEWGGSYEQYV.

In this sample, this clonotype turned up a few times. The CDR3 is CSASPSRDREYEQYF. As DNA, the CDR3 is TGCAGTGCTAGTCCCAGCCGGGACAGGGAATACGAGCAGTACTTC. The rearrangement uses TRBV20-1 and TRBJ2-7; 9 bases are shared with TRBD1. With V trimmed by 3 bases and J by 4 bases, 10 bases remained unmatched. Germline values: CDR1 DFQATT, CDR2 SNEGSKA (reference sequence). This CDR3 spans 15 amino acids.

The J gene is TRBJ2-3, the V gene TRBV5-4; D is perhaps TRBD1 (5 bases). V lost 4 bases, J lost 4 bases, and 13 bases lay in between. Germline V lookup: CDR1 SGHNT, CDR2 YYREEE (reference sequence). The CDR3 has 14 residues. CDR3 coding DNA: TGTGCCAGCAGCAGGGGCAGTTTCGCAGATACGCAGTATTTT. It is translated as CASSRGSFADTQYF. Full variable domain (remainder filled in from reference TRBV5-4 and TRBJ2-3): ETGVTQSPTHLIKTRGQQVTLRCSSQSGHNTVSWYQQALGQGPQFIFQYYREEENGRGNFPPRFSGLQFPNYSSELNVNALELDDSALYLCASSRGSFADTQYFGPGTRLTVL.

This clonotype was picked up many times. The chain joins TRBV5-1 to TRBJ1-6; 7 bases map to TRBD1. This CDR3 spans 15 amino acids. After removal of 2 bases from V and 7 bases from J, the junction contained 6 bases not matched to a gene. Germline V lookup: CDR1 SGHRS, CDR2 YFSETQ. CDR3 protein: CASSFTDRMNSPLHF. The CDR3 DNA sequence: TGCGCCAGCAGCTTCACGGACAGGATGAATTCACCCCTCCACTTT. The full variable domain, its missing parts supplied by reference TRBV5-1 and TRBJ1-6, is KAGVTQTPRYLIKTRGQQVTLSCSPISGHRSVSWYQQTPGQGLQFLFEYFSETQRNKGNFPGRFSGRQFSNSRSEMNVSTLELGDSALYLCASSFTDRMNSPLHFGNGTRLTVT.

This clonotype has more than one count but fewer than ten. This chain links TRBV10-3 with TRBJ2-5, with 8 positions matching TRBD1. The V gene end was trimmed by 8 bases and the J gene end by 1 base; junction bases not matched to a gene: 6. The CDR3 spans 14 residues. Germline assignment: CDR1 ENHRY and CDR2 SYGVKD. The CDR3 protein is CAIGTGDFQETQYF. In DNA form, the CDR3 reads TGTGCCATCGGGACAGGAGACTTCCAAGAGACCCAGTACTTC.

The chain links TRBV4-2 to TRBJ1-1; D may be TRBD1 (5 bases). CDR3 size: 14 residues. Germline V lookup: CDR1 LGHNA, CDR2 YNFKEQ. V lost 0 bases to trimming and J lost 1 base, with 6 bases between them. The CDR3 DNA reads as TGTGCCAGCAGCCAAGATGGGGCGAACACTGAAGCTTTCTTT. Amino acid sequence: CASSQDGANTEAFF.

V usage is TRBV20-1 and J usage is TRBJ2-3; weak D call: TRBD2 (6 bases). In germline, CDR1 is DFQATT, CDR2 SNEGSKA (reference sequence). The CDR3 length is 17 residues. Trimming removed 3 bases from V and 0 bases from J, with 19 bases in between. The CDR3, as DNA: TGCAGTGCTAGCCCCGTCCGGGCGGGGAAGAGCACAGATACGCAGTATTTT. Protein product: CSASPVRAGKSTDTQYF.

A few counts support this clonotype. The chain links TRBV20-1 to TRBJ1-6; the D gene is possibly TRBD1 (6 bases). Germline values: CDR1 DFQATT, CDR2 SNEGSKA (reference sequence). Trimming shortened V by 2 bases and J by 10 bases, and 12 bases separated the two germline ends. The CDR3 loop spans 13 amino acids. The CDR3 is CSARIQGNSPLHF. The CDR3 DNA follows: TGCAGTGCTAGAATACAGGGCAACTCACCCCTCCACTTT.

The chain has TRBV24-1 and TRBJ2-3; 8 positions match TRBD2. J lost 2 bases, V lost 3 bases, and 12 bases had no gene match. This CDR3 is 18 amino acids long. Looked up from germline, CDR1 is KGHDR and CDR2 is SFDVKD. The CDR3 reads CATSDIPAGGDLTDTQYF. The CDR3 DNA reads as TGTGCCACCAGTGATATCCCGGCCGGGGGGGACCTCACAGATACGCAGTATTTT.

The V gene is TRBV18, the J gene TRBJ2-6; TRBD1 matches 7 bases. With V trimmed by 2 bases and J by 0 bases, 4 bases remained unmatched. CDR3 length: 17 amino acids. Germline V gives CDR1 KGHSH, CDR2 LQKENI. This chain's CDR3 is CASSPGQALSGANVLTF. In DNA form, the CDR3 reads TGTGCCAGCTCACCAGGACAGGCGCTCTCTGGGGCCAACGTCCTGACTTTC.

V is TRBV5-4 and J is TRBJ2-2; TRBD1 aligns across 10 bases. J was trimmed by 6 bases and V by 4 bases; bases with no gene match: 6. Germline CDR1 SGHNT, CDR2 YYREEE (reference sequence). CDR3 length equals 15 residues. The CDR3 region is CASSRTGTGAGELFF. The CDR3 nucleotides are TGTGCCAGCAGCAGGACCGGGACAGGGGCCGGGGAGCTGTTTTTT.

This clonotype was seen more than once but under ten times. The chain is built from TRBV10-3 and TRBJ2-7; possibly TRBD1 for D (6 bases). The V gene's germline CDR1 is ENHRY and CDR2 SYGVKD. CDR3 length equals 13 residues. V lost 4 bases and J 3 bases, leaving 10 bases between the germline ends. CDR3 region: CAISGPGDYEQYF. For the CDR3, the DNA is TGTGCCATCAGTGGGCCAGGGGACTACGAGCAGTACTTC.

V is TRBV14 and J is TRBJ1-4; a weak D match, TRBD1 (6 bases). The CDR3 sequence is 15 residues long. The germline CDR1 and CDR2 sequences are SGHDN and FVKESK. The V and J ends lost 4 bases and 5 bases respectively, with 14 bases between them. CDR3 sequence reads: CASSRRGGLNEKLFF. Written as DNA, the CDR3 is TGTGCCAGCAGCCGGCGAGGGGGTTTGAATGAAAAACTGTTTTTT.

This clonotype was seen more than once but under ten times. The genes are TRBV5-1 and TRBJ2-2; 8 bases align to TRBD1. V lost 4 bases and J lost 6; bases outside the gene matches: 17. The germline gives CDR1 SGHRS, CDR2 YFSETQ. This CDR3 is built from 18 residues. CDR3 amino acids: CASSLPDRGLNGAGELFF. The DNA for the CDR3 is TGCGCCAGCAGCCTACCCGACAGGGGCCTTAACGGTGCCGGGGAGCTGTTTTTT.

This clonotype was found many times. This chain uses TRBV12-3 or TRBV12-4 with TRBJ1-1; D remains unclear. The CDR3 contains 13 residues. V lost 4 bases and J lost 2, with 8 bases in between. Written as DNA, the CDR3 is TGTGCCAGCAGTTCTCACGGAAACACTGAAGCTTTCTTT. Protein: CASSSHGNTEAFF.

Ten or more counts support this clonotype. The chain joins TRBV20-1 to TRBJ2-4; either TRBD1 or TRBD2 may supply D (7 bases each). Per germline, CDR1 DFQATT and CDR2 SNEGSKA (reference sequence). The CDR3 spans 13 residues. V lost 1 base and J lost 7, with 11 bases in between. This chain's CDR3 is CSARGQGGNIQYF. The CDR3 coding sequence is TGCAGTGCTAGAGGACAGGGAGGGAACATTCAGTACTTC.